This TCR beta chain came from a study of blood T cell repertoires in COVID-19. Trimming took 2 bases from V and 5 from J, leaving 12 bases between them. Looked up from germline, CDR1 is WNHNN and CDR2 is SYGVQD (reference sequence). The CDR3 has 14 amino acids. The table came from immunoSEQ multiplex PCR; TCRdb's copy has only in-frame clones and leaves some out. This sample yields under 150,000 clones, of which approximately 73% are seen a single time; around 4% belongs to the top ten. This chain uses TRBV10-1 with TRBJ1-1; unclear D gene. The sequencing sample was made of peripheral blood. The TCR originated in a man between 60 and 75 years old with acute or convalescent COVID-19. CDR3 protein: CASSEIREKTEAFF. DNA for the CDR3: TGCGCCAGCAGTGAGATTAGGGAGAAAACTGAAGCTTTCTTT.